The present T cell receptor beta chain was sequenced within a study of T cells after yellow fever vaccination. Study at large: Low-cell-number fractions underwent preparation using SMART-Seq v4 Ultra Low Input.

Findings and limits, study-wide: The study noted that FACS-sorted repertoires could contain abundant clonotypes contaminating from the bulk population. A small proportion of clonotypes was detected in both the CD4 and CD8 compartments. Post-booster samples contained most primary-vaccination clones (about 96% CD4, around 88% CD8).

Concerning this clonotype: Its matching antigen is unknown.

TCRdb analysed the 5' RACE reads with MiXCR anew, one entry per CDR3 protein. The sample includes about 360,000 distinct CDR3 sequences, roughly 6.1% of them seen just once. This CDR3 has 13 residues. The V gene lost 4 bases and the J gene lost 5 bases, with 10 bases spanning the gap. Germline-derived CDR1 and CDR2 are SGHVS and FQNEAQ. The TCR comes from a man aged 30 to 45 who received the YFV17D yellow fever vaccine. The sequences come from PBMCs, collected 5 days after the yellow fever booster vaccination. This chain connects TRBV7-8 to TRBJ2-3; unclear D gene. The CDR3 bases are TGTGCCAGCAGCTCCCCCCAGCGAGATACGCAGTATTTT. Translating it yields CASSSPQRDTQYF.